One and the same sample provided the 27 T cell receptor beta chains below, sequenced in a study of blood T cells in healthy people across ages (dated by TCRdb to between 2014 and 2017). Preparation of the library involved 5' RACE. Reads for this sample came from an Illumina HiSeq 2500. The second PCR ran for roughly 7 to 11 cycles and used a J-beta primer mix along with a sample-barcoded 5' primer. The raw public data were reprocessed by TCRdb itself: fastp quality trimming at Q25, MiXCR clonotype calling, in-frame beta chains only. Each CDR3 protein gets just one entry, which takes the most common genes and DNA from the rows behind it. The sample includes roughly 800,000 distinct CDR3 sequences, with 58% observed a single time. Of the sample, 20% to 25% is held by the ten largest clones. The specimen sequenced was blood. These receptors all come from a man aged 25-40 years in good health.

V is TRBV4-2 and J is TRBJ1-2; D is unclear. Germline V CDR1 and CDR2: LGHNA, YNFKEQ. The CDR3 is 13 amino acids. V shed 0 bases and J shed 7 bases, with 9 bases lying between them. For the CDR3, the DNA is TGTGCCAGCAGCCAAGAAGGCGGATTTGGCTACACCTTC. This translates into CASSQEGGFGYTF.

The chain employs TRBV29-1 and TRBJ2-1; 10 bases align to TRBD1. The CDR3 has 14 residues. V was pared by 3 bases and J by 5 bases, with 4 bases of the junction left unmatched. From germline, CDR1 is SQVTM and CDR2 ANQGSEA. CDR3 protein: CSVDGTGVHNEQFF. The DNA for the CDR3 is TGCAGCGTTGATGGGACAGGGGTGCACAATGAGCAGTTCTTC.

The V call is TRBV6-2 or TRBV6-3, the J call TRBJ2-1, with 10 bases matching TRBD2. CDR1 is MNHEY, CDR2 SVGEGT, per germline. Unmatched junction bases numbered 8, after V lost 5 bases and J lost 10 bases. This CDR3 contains 14 residues. CDR3 sequence: CASSRLAGVEEQFF. As DNA, the CDR3 is TGTGCCAGCAGTCGGCTAGCGGGAGTCGAAGAGCAGTTCTTC.

This clonotype has just a few counts. The J gene is TRBJ2-3, the V gene TRBV15; no reliable D call. The germline V and J ends were trimmed by 3 bases and 1 base, with 8 bases remaining between them. The CDR3 extends over 14 amino acids. Germline V gives CDR1 LNHNV, CDR2 YYDKDF (reference sequence). The CDR3 reads CATSSLAGTDTQYF. The CDR3 DNA reads as TGTGCCACCAGCAGTTTGGCGGGCACAGATACGCAGTATTTT.

The V and J genes are TRBV7-9 and TRBJ2-5, with no clear D. The J call may not be correct, given that the DNA end is closer to TRBJ2-7. The germline CDR1 and CDR2 sequences are SEHNR and FQNEAQ (reference sequence). CDR3 size: 14 residues. DNA for the CDR3: TGTGCCAGCAGCTTATTCGCCCACACCTACGAGCAGTACTTC. Its translation: CASSLFAHTYEQYF.

This rearrangement joins TRBV7-9 to TRBJ1-2, with D unclear. Trimming stripped 0 bases from V and 4 bases from J, with 6 bases between. CDR3 length equals 13 residues. The germline V gene has CDR1 SEHNR and CDR2 FQNEAQ (reference sequence). CDR3 sequence reads: CASSLATVYGYTF. The CDR3 DNA reads as TGTGCCAGCAGCTTAGCCACCGTCTATGGCTACACCTTC.

This clonotype was counted only a few times. This sequence joins TRBV6-5 and TRBJ2-3; a possible D gene is TRBD2 (5 bases). The CDR3 consists of 13 residues. The ends were cut back, 6 bases at V and 2 bases at J, with 9 bases in the middle. CDR1 is MNHEY and CDR2 is SVGAGI in the germline V gene. The CDR3 DNA is TGTGCCAGCAGGAGGGAAGTCACAGATACGCAGTATTTT. Protein sequence: CASRREVTDTQYF.

For this clonotype: The junction shows a germline mismatch at one end, possibly a read error. V usage is TRBV27 and J usage is TRBJ2-7, with 8 bases lining up with TRBD2. Per the germline V gene, CDR1 is MNHEY and CDR2 is SMNVEV (reference sequence). The CDR3 totals 14 residues. The CDR3 coding sequence is TGTGCCGGCAGTTTAGCTAGCGGGCCGAGCGAGCAGTACTTC. Its protein product is CAGSLASGPSEQYF.

This clonotype has more than one count but fewer than ten. Here the CDR3 DNA reads TGCAGTGCTCCCAGGGCCAATGAGCAGTTCTTC. Its protein is CSAPRANEQFF. The chain is built from TRBV20-1 and TRBJ2-1, with D perhaps matching TRBD1 (5 bases). The V end was cut by 5 bases, the J end by 6 bases, with 8 bases between. The CDR3 totals 11 residues. Germline V gene lookup returns CDR1 DFQATT and CDR2 SNEGSKA (reference sequence).

J is TRBJ2-5 and V is TRBV5-1; 12 bases match TRBD2. The V and J ends lost 4 bases and 0 bases, in that order; junction bases with no gene match: 4. The CDR3 is 16 residues long. Per the germline V gene, CDR1 is SGHRS and CDR2 is YFSETQ. CDR3 in amino acids: CASSTGLAGYQETQYF. In DNA, the CDR3 is TGCGCCAGCAGCACTGGACTAGCGGGGTACCAAGAGACCCAGTACTTC. Looking up the rest from reference TRBV5-1 and TRBJ2-5 gives the full variable domain: KAGVTQTPRYLIKTRGQQVTLSCSPISGHRSVSWYQQTPGQGLQFLFEYFSETQRNKGNFPGRFSGRQFSNSRSEMNVSTLELGDSALYLCASSTGLAGYQETQYFGPGTRLLVL.

The chain recombines TRBV18 with TRBJ2-5, with D uncertain. The V and J ends lost 2 bases and 2 bases respectively, with 6 bases between them. The CDR3 contains 13 residues. CDR1 KGHSH and CDR2 LQKENI come from the germline V gene. This chain's CDR3 is CASSPGEQETQYF. The CDR3 region has the DNA TGTGCCAGCTCACCAGGGGAACAAGAGACCCAGTACTTC.

This clonotype was recorded a few times. J is TRBJ1-2 and V is TRBV10-3, with D maybe TRBD1 (5 bases). This CDR3 has 15 amino acids. CDR1 is ENHRY, CDR2 SYGVKD, per germline. Trimming took off 0 bases at V and 5 bases at J, with 13 bases between the two ends. The CDR3 region is CAISESRQRSYGYTF. The DNA for the CDR3 is TGTGCCATCAGTGAGTCGAGACAGAGATCTTATGGCTACACCTTC.

This rearrangement joins TRBV9 to TRBJ1-1, with D possibly being TRBD1 (5 bases). The V end lost 4 bases, the J end lost 0 bases, and 13 bases lay between the germline ends. This CDR3 is built from 15 residues. Germline V gives CDR1 SGDLS, CDR2 YYNGEE. The CDR3 DNA reads as TGTGCCAGCAGCTTCGGGGGGACTTTGAACACTGAAGCTTTCTTT. Translation gives CASSFGGTLNTEAFF.

A few counts support this clonotype. This chain joins TRBV6-2 or TRBV6-3 and TRBJ2-1, with TRBD2 matching over 10 bases. Germline CDR1 reads MNHEY; CDR2 reads SVGEGT. V was clipped by 5 bases and J by 4 bases; unmatched bases: 11. This CDR3 comprises 17 residues. The CDR3 region has the DNA TGTGCCAGCAGTAGCCGGACTAGCGGTAAAGGGTACAATGAGCAGTTCTTC. It encodes CASSSRTSGKGYNEQFF.

The chain uses TRBV5-1 and TRBJ2-2, with a possible D match to TRBD1 (5 bases). The V gene lost 2 bases and the J gene lost 7 bases, with 15 bases spanning the gap. The length of the CDR3 is 15 residues. Germline V gene lookup returns CDR1 SGHRS and CDR2 YFSETQ. DNA for the CDR3: TGCGCCAGCAGCTTTGAGGCAGGGCCTGACGGGGAGCTGTTTTTT. It codes for CASSFEAGPDGELFF.

In this sample, this clonotype turned up many times. The chain combines TRBV6-2 or TRBV6-3 with TRBJ2-1; 12 nucleotides match TRBD2. Looked up from germline, CDR1 is MNHEY and CDR2 is SVGEGT. V trimming: 7 bases; J trimming: 15 bases; junction bases outside the gene matches: 4. The CDR3 sequence is 11 residues long. The CDR3 nucleotides read TGTGCCAGCATCTCTAGCGGGAGGGCGTTCTTC. Amino acids: CASISSGRAFF.

This chain links TRBV7-2 with TRBJ2-7; D gene ambiguous. The CDR3 has 14 amino acids. V dropped 5 bases and J dropped 0 bases, with 11 bases sitting between them. The germline V gene has CDR1 SGHTA and CDR2 FQGNSA. DNA for the CDR3: TGTGCCAGCAGCCCGGGTGGCCTCTCCTACGAGCAGTACTTC. Its protein product is CASSPGGLSYEQYF. Using reference TRBV7-2 and TRBJ2-7 for the parts outside the CDR3, the full variable domain is GAGVSQSPSNKVTEKGKDVELRCDPISGHTALYWYRQSLGQGLEFLIYFQGNSAPDKSGLPSDRFSAERTGGSVSTLTIQRTQQEDSAVYLCASSPGGLSYEQYFGPGTRLTVT.

A remark on this clonotype: Germline is not matched at one junction end, which may reflect a read error. The chain is built from TRBV20-1 and TRBJ2-1, with D perhaps matching TRBD2 (7 bases). CDR3 length: 16 amino acids. Per germline, CDR1 DFQATT and CDR2 SNEGSKA (reference sequence). The CDR3 sequence is CSANALGGGHYTEQFF. The CDR3 DNA is TGCAGTGCTAACGCCCTGGGGGGGGGCCACTACACTGAGCAGTTCTTC.

This chain connects TRBV20-1 to TRBJ2-1; D is undetermined. The CDR3 runs 13 residues. Germline CDR1 DFQATT, CDR2 SNEGSKA (reference sequence). V shed 1 base and J shed 8 bases, with 12 bases lying between them. The CDR3 is CSARVAPGDEQFF. The DNA of the CDR3 is TGCAGTGCTAGAGTAGCCCCGGGCGATGAGCAGTTCTTC.

The V call is TRBV12-3 or TRBV12-4, the J call TRBJ2-5; D not resolved. This CDR3 region has 11 residues. V lost 9 bases to trimming and J lost 11 bases, with 16 bases between them. The CDR3 loop is CASSPDNEQYF. The CDR3 coding sequence is TGTGCCAGTTCCCCAGACAATGAGCAGTACTTC.

V and J are TRBV30 and TRBJ2-4; D is uncertain. The DNA end favors TRBJ2-7, so the J call may be wrong. Germline V gene lookup returns CDR1 GTSNPN and CDR2 SVGIG (reference sequence). CDR3 size: 12 residues. The CDR3 spells CAFRDVTYEQYF. The CDR3 DNA reads as TGTGCCTTTCGAGACGTAACCTACGAGCAGTACTTC.

V usage is TRBV7-3 and J usage is TRBJ2-6; D remains unclear. The germline V gene has CDR1 SGHTA and CDR2 FQGTGA. Trimming took off 3 bases at V and 2 bases at J, with 26 bases between the two ends. There are 21 residues in the CDR3. The chain's CDR3 is CASSFGYIQDPLIPGANVLTF. In DNA form, the CDR3 reads TGTGCCAGCAGCTTCGGATACATCCAGGATCCGTTGATCCCTGGGGCCAACGTCCTGACTTTC.

This clonotype was found a few times. The chain couples TRBV12-3 or TRBV12-4 to TRBJ2-1, with 7 bases matching TRBD1. The CDR3 consists of 16 residues. The V and J ends lost 2 bases and 0 bases, in that order; junction bases with no gene match: 4. CDR3 DNA sequence: TGTGCCAGCAGTTTAAGGGGGCAGTACTCCTACAATGAGCAGTTCTTC. Protein product: CASSLRGQYSYNEQFF.

J is TRBJ1-5 and V is TRBV5-1; D gene uncertain. The CDR3 has 14 amino acids. CDR1 and CDR2 (germline): SGHRS, YFSETQ. V was cut by 4 bases and J by 4 bases, with 12 bases left in between. CDR3 DNA: TGCGCCAGCAGCCCGGCAGCGGGAAATCAGCCCCAGCATTTT. Its protein product is CASSPAAGNQPQHF.

This chain connects TRBV4-2 to TRBJ1-2; TRBD1 matches at 8 bases. This CDR3 is built from 18 residues. Germline V CDR1 and CDR2: LGHNA, YNFKEQ. Losses at the gene ends were 1 base for V and 0 bases for J; bases not matched to a gene: 10. The DNA for the CDR3 is TGTGCCAGCAGCCAAGCTCGACAGGGGAAGAAAGCTAACTATGGCTACACCTTC. This sequence encodes CASSQARQGKKANYGYTF.

To note about this clonotype: Mismatch with germline at one junction end may stem from a read error. The chain has TRBV7-2 and TRBJ2-1, with D possibly being TRBD2 (6 bases). The germline CDR1 and CDR2 sequences are SGHTA and FQGNSA. This CDR3 has 15 amino acids. The CDR3 here is CASSSGGPDRNERFF. Written as DNA, the CDR3 is TGTGCCAGCAGCTCCGGAGGGCCAGATAGGAATGAGCGGTTCTTC.

This sequence joins TRBV7-9 and TRBJ2-3, with 7 bases matching TRBD1. After removal of 5 bases from V and 2 bases from J, the junction contained 16 bases not matched to a gene. CDR1 is SEHNR and CDR2 is FQNEAQ in the germline V gene (reference sequence). The CDR3 is made up of 18 amino acids. In nucleotides, the CDR3 is TGTGCCAGCAGCCCTGCCAGAACGGGGACAGCAGTCACAGATACGCAGTATTTT. As protein: CASSPARTGTAVTDTQYF.